These T cell receptor beta chains were read from a single sample in a study of cytomegalovirus exposure and HLA in healthy donors. Some clones are missing from TCRdb's copy, which holds only in-frame ones; the method was immunoSEQ multiplex PCR. The repertoire has roughly 240,000 clones, around nine tenths of them found once; the top ten carry about 2.5%. Input material: PBMCs. The receptors were gathered from a man aged 18 to 30 in good health and CMV-seronegative. CDR3s leave out the opening cysteine and the closing phenylalanine or tryptophan.

TRBJ1-5	TRBV28	ASMGQGELLGNQPQH
TRBJ1-2	TRBV7-2	ASSLGGTGANYGYT
TRBJ2-2	TRBV6-1	ASSADRATGELF
TRBJ2-7	TRBV27	ASSTTKSYEQY
TRBJ2-4	TRBV27	ASSFRRLAGDKNIQY
TRBJ1-5	TRBV9	ASSVVEWGGNTQPQH
TRBJ1-1	TRBV7-9	ASRTSGTGRTNTEAF
TRBJ2-7	TRBV10-2	ASRQGGQEVF
TRBJ1-1	TRBV28	ASSPPGGHTEAF
TRBJ2-7	TRBV27	ASSLAGPSYEQY
TRBJ2-5	TRBV7-2	ASSVTTTGETQY
TRBJ1-5	TRBV19	ASSMSYQPQH
TRBJ2-1	TRBV18	ASSGETYNEQF